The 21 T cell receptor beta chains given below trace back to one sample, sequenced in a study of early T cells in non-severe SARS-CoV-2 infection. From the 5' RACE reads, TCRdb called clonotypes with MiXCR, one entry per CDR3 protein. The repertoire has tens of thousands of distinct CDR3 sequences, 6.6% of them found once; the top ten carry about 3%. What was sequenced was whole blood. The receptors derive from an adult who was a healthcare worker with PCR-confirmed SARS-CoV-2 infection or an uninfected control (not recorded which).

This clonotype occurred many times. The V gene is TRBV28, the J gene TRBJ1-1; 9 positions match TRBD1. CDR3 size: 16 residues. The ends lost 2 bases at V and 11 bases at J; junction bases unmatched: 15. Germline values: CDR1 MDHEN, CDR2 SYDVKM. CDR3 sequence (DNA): TGTGCCAGCAGTTTAAGCTCCGGACAGGGGCCGCATAGGGCTTTCTTT. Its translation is CASSLSSGQGPHRAFF.

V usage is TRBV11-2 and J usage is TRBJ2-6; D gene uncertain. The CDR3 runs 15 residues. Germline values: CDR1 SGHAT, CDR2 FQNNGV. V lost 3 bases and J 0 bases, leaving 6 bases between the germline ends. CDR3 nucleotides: TGTGCCAGCAGCTTCGACCCCTCTGGGGCCAACGTCCTGACTTTC. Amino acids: CASSFDPSGANVLTF.

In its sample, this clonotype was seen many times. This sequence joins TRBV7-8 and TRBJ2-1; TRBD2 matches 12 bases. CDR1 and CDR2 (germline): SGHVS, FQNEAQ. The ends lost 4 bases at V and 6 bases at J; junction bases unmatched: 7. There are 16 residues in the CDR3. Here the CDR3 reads CASSSLTSGSRNEQFF. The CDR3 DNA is TGTGCCAGCAGCTCACTGACTAGCGGGAGTCGCAATGAGCAGTTCTTC.

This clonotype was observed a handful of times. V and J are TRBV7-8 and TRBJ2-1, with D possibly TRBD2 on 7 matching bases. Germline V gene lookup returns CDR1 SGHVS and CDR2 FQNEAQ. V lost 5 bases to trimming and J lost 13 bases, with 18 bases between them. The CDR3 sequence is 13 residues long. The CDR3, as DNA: TGTGCCAGCAGCCTCGCAGGGGACTATCCCCAGTTCTTC. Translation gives CASSLAGDYPQFF.

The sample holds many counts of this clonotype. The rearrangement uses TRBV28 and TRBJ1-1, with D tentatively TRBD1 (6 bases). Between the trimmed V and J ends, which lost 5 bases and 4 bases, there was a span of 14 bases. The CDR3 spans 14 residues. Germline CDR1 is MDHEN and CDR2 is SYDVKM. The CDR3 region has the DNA TGTGCCAGCAGTCCCGGGGGGGGCAGCACTGAAGCTTTCTTT. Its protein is CASSPGGGSTEAFF.

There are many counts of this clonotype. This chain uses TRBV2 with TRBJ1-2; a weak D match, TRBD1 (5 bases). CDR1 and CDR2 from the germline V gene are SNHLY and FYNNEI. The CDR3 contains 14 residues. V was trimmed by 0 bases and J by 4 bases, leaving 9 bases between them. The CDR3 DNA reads TGTGCCAGCAGTGAAGCGCGGGGGACCTATGGCTACACCTTC. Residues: CASSEARGTYGYTF.

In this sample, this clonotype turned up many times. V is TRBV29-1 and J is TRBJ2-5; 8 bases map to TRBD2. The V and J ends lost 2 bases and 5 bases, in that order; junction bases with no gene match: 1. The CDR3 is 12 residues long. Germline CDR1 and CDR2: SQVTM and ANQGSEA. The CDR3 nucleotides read TGCAGCGTTGAATCGGGAGGGGAGACCCAGTACTTC. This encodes CSVESGGETQYF.

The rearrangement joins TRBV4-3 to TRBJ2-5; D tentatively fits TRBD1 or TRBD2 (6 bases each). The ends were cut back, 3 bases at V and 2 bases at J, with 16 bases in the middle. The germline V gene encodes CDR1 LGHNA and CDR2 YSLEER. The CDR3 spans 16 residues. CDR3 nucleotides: TGCGCCAGCAGCCAGGCTTACCGGGGGCAGCAAGAGACCCAGTACTTC. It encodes CASSQAYRGQQETQYF.

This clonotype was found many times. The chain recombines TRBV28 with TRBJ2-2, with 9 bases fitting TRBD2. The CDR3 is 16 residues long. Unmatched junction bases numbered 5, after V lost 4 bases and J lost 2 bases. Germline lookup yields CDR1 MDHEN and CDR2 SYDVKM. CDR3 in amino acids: CASSSPLAGNTGELFF. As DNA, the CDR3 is TGTGCCAGCAGTTCCCCACTAGCGGGTAACACCGGGGAGCTGTTTTTT.

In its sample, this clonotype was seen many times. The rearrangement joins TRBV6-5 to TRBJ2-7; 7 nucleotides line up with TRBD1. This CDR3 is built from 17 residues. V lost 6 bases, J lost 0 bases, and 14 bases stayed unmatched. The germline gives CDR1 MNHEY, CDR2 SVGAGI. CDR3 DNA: TGTGCCAGCAGCCCCAGCACAGGGGCCCAAAGCTCCTACGAGCAGTACTTC. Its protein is CASSPSTGAQSSYEQYF.

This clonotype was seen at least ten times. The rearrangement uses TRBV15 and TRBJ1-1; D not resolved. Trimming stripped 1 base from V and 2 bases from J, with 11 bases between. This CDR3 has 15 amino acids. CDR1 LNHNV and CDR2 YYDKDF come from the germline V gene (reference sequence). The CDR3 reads CATSRGGSGNTEAFF. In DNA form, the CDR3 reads TGTGCCACCAGCAGAGGAGGCAGTGGCAACACTGAAGCTTTCTTT. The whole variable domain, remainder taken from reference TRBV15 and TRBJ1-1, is DAMVIQNPRYQVTQFGKPVTLSCSQTLNHNVMYWYQQKSSQAPKLLFHYYDKDFNNEADTPDNFQSRRPNTSFCFLDIRSPGLGDTAMYLCATSRGGSGNTEAFFGQGTRLTVV.

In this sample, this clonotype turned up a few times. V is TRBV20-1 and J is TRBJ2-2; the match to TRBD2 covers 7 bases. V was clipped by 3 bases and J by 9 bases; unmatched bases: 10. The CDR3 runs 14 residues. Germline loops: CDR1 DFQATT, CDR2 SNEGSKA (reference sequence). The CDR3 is CSARGRAGLRELFF. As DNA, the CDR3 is TGCAGTGCTAGGGGGAGGGCCGGGTTGAGGGAGCTGTTTTTT.

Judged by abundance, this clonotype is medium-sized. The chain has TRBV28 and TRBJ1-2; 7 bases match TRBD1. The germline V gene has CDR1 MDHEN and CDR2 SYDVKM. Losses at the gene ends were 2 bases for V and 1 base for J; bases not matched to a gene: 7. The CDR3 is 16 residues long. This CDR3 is CASSLPTTGFNYGYTF. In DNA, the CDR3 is TGTGCCAGCAGTTTACCGACGACAGGGTTTAACTATGGCTACACCTTC.

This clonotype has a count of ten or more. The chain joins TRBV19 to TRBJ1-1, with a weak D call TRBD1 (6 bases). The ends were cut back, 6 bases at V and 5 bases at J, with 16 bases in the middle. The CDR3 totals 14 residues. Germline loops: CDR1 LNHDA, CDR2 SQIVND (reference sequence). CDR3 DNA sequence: TGTGCCAGTAGCCCGAGCTGGGGGCAAACTGAAGCTTTCTTT. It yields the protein CASSPSWGQTEAFF.

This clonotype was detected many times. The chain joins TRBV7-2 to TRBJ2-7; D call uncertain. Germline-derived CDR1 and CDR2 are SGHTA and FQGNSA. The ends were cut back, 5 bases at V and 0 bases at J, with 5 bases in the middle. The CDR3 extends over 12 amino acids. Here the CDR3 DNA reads TGTGCCAGCAGCCGAAGCTCCTACGAGCAGTACTTC. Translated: CASSRSSYEQYF. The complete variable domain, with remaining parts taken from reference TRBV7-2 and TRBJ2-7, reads GAGVSQSPSNKVTEKGKDVELRCDPISGHTALYWYRQSLGQGLEFLIYFQGNSAPDKSGLPSDRFSAERTGGSVSTLTIQRTQQEDSAVYLCASSRSSYEQYFGPGTRLTVT.

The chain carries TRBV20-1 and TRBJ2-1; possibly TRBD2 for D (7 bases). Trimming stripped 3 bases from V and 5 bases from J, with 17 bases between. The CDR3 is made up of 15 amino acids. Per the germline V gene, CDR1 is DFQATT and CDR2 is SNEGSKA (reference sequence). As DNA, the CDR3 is TGCAGTGCTAGTGTTAGGGGGGGCCCTAACAATGAGCAGTTCTTC. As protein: CSASVRGGPNNEQFF.

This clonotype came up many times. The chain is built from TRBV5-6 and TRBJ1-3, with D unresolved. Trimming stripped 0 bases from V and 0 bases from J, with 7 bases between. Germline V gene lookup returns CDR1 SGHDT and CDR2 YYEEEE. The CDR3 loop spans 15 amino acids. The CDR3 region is CASSLGQISGNTIYF. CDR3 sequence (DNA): TGTGCCAGCAGCTTGGGGCAGATCTCTGGAAACACCATATATTTT.

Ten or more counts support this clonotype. CDR3 region: CASSPSAGNTIYF. The CDR3 DNA is TGCGCCAGCAGCCCCTCGGCGGGGAACACCATATATTTT. The gene calls are TRBV5-1 and TRBJ1-3; no firm D call. Trimming left V 4 bases short and J 7 bases short, with 12 bases between. The CDR3 has 13 residues. The germline V gene has CDR1 SGHRS and CDR2 YFSETQ.

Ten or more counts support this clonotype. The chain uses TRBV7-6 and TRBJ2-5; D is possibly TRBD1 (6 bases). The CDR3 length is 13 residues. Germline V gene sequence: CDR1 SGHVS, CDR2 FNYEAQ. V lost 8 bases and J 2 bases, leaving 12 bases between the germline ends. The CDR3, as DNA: TGTGCCAGCGCGACAGGAGTACAAGAGACCCAGTACTTC. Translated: CASATGVQETQYF.

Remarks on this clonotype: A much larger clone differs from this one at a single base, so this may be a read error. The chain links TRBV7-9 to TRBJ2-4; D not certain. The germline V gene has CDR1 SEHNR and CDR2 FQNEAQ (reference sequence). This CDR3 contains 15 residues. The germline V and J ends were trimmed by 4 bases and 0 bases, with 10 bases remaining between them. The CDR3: CASSSPPVAKNIQYF. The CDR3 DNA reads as TGTGCCAGCAGCTCGCCCCCAGTAGCCAAAAACATTCAGTACTTC. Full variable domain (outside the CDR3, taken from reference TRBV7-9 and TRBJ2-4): DTGVSQNPRHKITKRGQNVTFRCDPISEHNRLYWYRQTLGQGPEFLTYFQNEAQLEKSRLLSDRFSAERPKGSFSTLEIQRTEQGDSAMYLCASSSPPVAKNIQYFGAGTRLSVL.

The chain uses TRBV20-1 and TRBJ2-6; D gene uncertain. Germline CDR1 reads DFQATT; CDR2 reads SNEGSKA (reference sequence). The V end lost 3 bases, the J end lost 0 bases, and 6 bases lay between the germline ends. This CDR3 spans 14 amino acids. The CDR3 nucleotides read TGCAGTGCTAGGAAGCGCTCTGGGGCCAACGTCCTGACTTTC. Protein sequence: CSARKRSGANVLTF.